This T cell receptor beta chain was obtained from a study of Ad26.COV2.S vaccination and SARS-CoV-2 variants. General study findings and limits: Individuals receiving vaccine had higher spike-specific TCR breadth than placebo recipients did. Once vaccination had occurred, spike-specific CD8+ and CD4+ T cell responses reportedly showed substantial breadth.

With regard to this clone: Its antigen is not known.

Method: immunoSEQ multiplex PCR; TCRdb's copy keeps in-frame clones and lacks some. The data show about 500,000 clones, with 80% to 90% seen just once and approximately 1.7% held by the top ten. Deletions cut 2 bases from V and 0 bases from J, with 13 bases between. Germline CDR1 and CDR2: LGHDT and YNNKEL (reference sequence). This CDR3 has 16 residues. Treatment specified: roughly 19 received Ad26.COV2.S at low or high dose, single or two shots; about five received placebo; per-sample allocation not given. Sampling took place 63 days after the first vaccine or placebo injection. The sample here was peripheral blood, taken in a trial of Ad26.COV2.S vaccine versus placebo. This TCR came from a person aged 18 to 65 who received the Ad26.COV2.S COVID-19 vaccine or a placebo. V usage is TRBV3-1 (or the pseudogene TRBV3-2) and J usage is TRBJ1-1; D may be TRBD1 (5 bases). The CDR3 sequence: CASSQWGSAMNTEAFF. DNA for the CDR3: TGTGCCAGCAGCCAATGGGGCTCCGCCATGAACACTGAAGCTTTCTTT.